The 27 T cell receptor beta chains reported below all come from one sample, sequenced in a study of T cell responses to AZD1222 COVID-19 vaccine. Profiling relied on immunoSEQ multiplex PCR, and the TCRdb table lists in-frame clones only, not all of them. Of 80,000 to 100,000 clones listed, roughly 89% are singletons. This specimen consisted of peripheral blood, obtained 28 days after the second AZD1222 dose. The source of these receptors is an adult who received the AZD1222 COVID-19 vaccine.

The gene calls are TRBV12-3 or TRBV12-4 and TRBJ1-2, with D possibly matching TRBD1 (6 bases). V lost 8 bases to trimming and J lost 8 bases, with 15 bases between them. CDR3 size: 12 residues. The CDR3: CASEPEGGGYTF. CDR3 coding DNA: TGTGCCAGCGAGCCCGAAGGGGGAGGCTACACCTTC.

This clone was found once. V and J are TRBV5-4 and TRBJ1-1; D is ambiguous. The CDR3 runs to 12 residues. The V gene's germline CDR1 is SGHNT and CDR2 YYREEE (reference sequence). V was shortened by 4 bases and J by 11 bases, with 15 bases between the two germline ends. The CDR3 is CASSRYVGKAFF. The CDR3 coding sequence is TGTGCCAGCAGCCGGTATGTGGGTAAGGCTTTCTTT.

V usage is TRBV27 and J usage is TRBJ2-1; D perhaps matches TRBD1 (6 bases). V lost 6 bases, J lost 6 bases, and 15 bases lay in between. Germline CDR1 and CDR2: MNHEY and SMNVEV (reference sequence). The CDR3 is made up of 14 amino acids. CDR3 protein: CASRGTRRFNEQFF. The DNA for the CDR3 is TGTGCCAGCAGAGGGACAAGGAGGTTCAATGAGCAGTTCTTC.

V usage is TRBV15 and J usage is TRBJ2-2; D gene unclear. Trimming took off 0 bases at V and 4 bases at J, with 12 bases between the two ends. This CDR3 has 16 amino acids. Germline V gene lookup returns CDR1 LNHNV and CDR2 YYDKDF (reference sequence). The CDR3 spells CATSRDSSRATGELFF. The CDR3 bases are TGTGCCACCAGCAGAGATAGTAGTAGGGCCACCGGGGAGCTGTTTTTT.

The chain employs TRBV29-1 and TRBJ2-5; 9 nucleotides align to TRBD2. The germline CDR1 and CDR2 sequences are SQVTM and ANQGSEA. This CDR3 has 15 residues. V shed 2 bases, J shed 4 bases, and the junction held 8 bases outside the gene matches. This CDR3 reads CSVEMLAGGRETQYF. The CDR3 coding sequence is TGCAGCGTTGAAATGTTGGCGGGGGGGCGAGAGACCCAGTACTTC. Looking up the rest from reference TRBV29-1 and TRBJ2-5 gives the full variable domain: SAVISQKPSRDICQRGTSLTIQCQVDSQVTMMFWYRQQPGQSLTLIATANQGSEATYESGFVIDKFPISRPNLTFSTLTVSNMSPEDSSIYLCSVEMLAGGRETQYFGPGTRLLVL.

The DNA of the CDR3 is TGCGCCAGCAGCTTGGCCGCAGGGAGTATGAACACTGAAGCTTTCTTT. Its protein is CASSLAAGSMNTEAFF. This chain connects TRBV5-1 to TRBJ1-1, with TRBD1 as a possible D gene (5 bases). The CDR3 covers 16 residues. The V and J ends lost 0 bases and 0 bases respectively, with 12 bases between them. Germline V lookup: CDR1 SGHRS, CDR2 YFSETQ.

This chain links TRBV27 with TRBJ1-2; 10 nucleotides match TRBD1. The CDR3 consists of 15 residues. Germline CDR1 is MNHEY and CDR2 is SMNVEV (reference sequence). The ends lost 4 bases at V and 8 bases at J; junction bases unmatched: 10. The CDR3: CASSSGTGARGGYTF. The CDR3 nucleotides are TGTGCCAGCAGTTCCGGGACAGGGGCCCGCGGAGGCTACACCTTC.

This clone was picked up one time. J is TRBJ1-1 and V is TRBV6-4; D uncertain. Trimming took off 2 bases at V and 4 bases at J, with 14 bases between the two ends. This CDR3 is 15 amino acids long. CDR1 and CDR2 (germline): MRHNA, SNTAGT. For the CDR3, the DNA is TGTGCCAGCAGTGACCAAGCGTTGGGTACCACTGAAGCTTTCTTT. Encoded protein: CASSDQALGTTEAFF.

The V gene is TRBV7-9, the J gene TRBJ1-1; 7 bases map to TRBD1. CDR3 length equals 14 residues. J lost 0 bases, V lost 4 bases, and 2 bases had no gene match. Germline V lookup: CDR1 SEHNR, CDR2 FQNEAQ (reference sequence). CDR3 protein: CASSYGQVNTEAFF. The CDR3 DNA follows: TGTGCCAGCAGCTACGGACAGGTGAACACTGAAGCTTTCTTT. Full variable domain (outside the CDR3, taken from reference TRBV7-9 and TRBJ1-1): DTGVSQNPRHKITKRGQNVTFRCDPISEHNRLYWYRQTLGQGPEFLTYFQNEAQLEKSRLLSDRFSAERPKGSFSTLEIQRTEQGDSAMYLCASSYGQVNTEAFFGQGTRLTVV.

This clone was detected only a few times. The J gene is TRBJ2-3, the V gene TRBV12-5; D is uncertain. CDR3 length: 12 amino acids. Germline values: CDR1 LGHNT, CDR2 FRNRAP. The V gene lost 4 bases and the J gene lost 2 bases, with 4 bases spanning the gap. CDR3 DNA: TGTGCTAGTGGTTCCTCCACAGATACGCAGTATTTT. It translates to CASGSSTDTQYF.

The chain links TRBV4-1 to TRBJ1-6; no clear D gene. With 0 bases removed from V and 9 bases from J, the gap between germline ends came to 15 bases. The CDR3 consists of 16 residues. CDR1 is MGHRA, CDR2 YSYEKL, per germline. The CDR3 nucleotides read TGCGCCAGCAGCCAAGATTCCCGTCCAGACTCTTCACCCCTCCACTTT. This translates into CASSQDSRPDSSPLHF.

V and J are TRBV9 and TRBJ2-5; the D is unclear. Germline CDR1 SGDLS, CDR2 YYNGEE. The V gene lost 4 bases and the J gene lost 1 base, with 11 bases spanning the gap. This CDR3 is 14 amino acids long. CDR3 region: CASSPQALQETQYF. The CDR3 bases are TGTGCCAGCAGCCCCCAGGCGCTCCAAGAGACCCAGTACTTC.

As concerns this clone: This sample includes further DNA sequences coding for the same CDR3. The V and J genes are TRBV5-1 and TRBJ1-4, with TRBD1 identical over 8 bases. J gave up 4 bases and V 4 bases, and 3 bases lay outside the gene matches. CDR1 SGHRS and CDR2 YFSETQ come from the germline V gene. The CDR3 is 14 amino acids. In nucleotides, the CDR3 is TGCGCCAGCAGCCTAGGACAGGGTAATGAAAAACTGTTTTTT. Translation: CASSLGQGNEKLFF.

The V call is TRBV27, the J call TRBJ1-2; D gene uncertain. CDR3 size: 16 residues. The germline V and J ends were trimmed by 1 base and 0 bases, with 12 bases remaining between them. Germline V lookup: CDR1 MNHEY, CDR2 SMNVEV (reference sequence). CDR3 in amino acids: CASSLLGSVANYGYTF. CDR3 bases: TGTGCCAGCAGTTTATTGGGGTCAGTAGCTAACTATGGCTACACCTTC.

This clone appeared once. The chain combines TRBV6-1 with TRBJ2-7, with D perhaps given as TRBD1 or TRBD2 (5 bases each). Trimming pared 0 bases from V and 3 bases from J, leaving 18 bases between. In germline, CDR1 is MNHNS, CDR2 SASEGT. This CDR3 spans 17 amino acids. Written as DNA, the CDR3 is TGTGCCAGCAGTGAAGCCCCGAGGGGTACATGGGGCTACGAGCAGTACTTC. This sequence encodes CASSEAPRGTWGYEQYF.

The chain joins TRBV11-3 to TRBJ2-1; D might be TRBD2 (5 bases). From germline, CDR1 is SGHNT and CDR2 YENEEA. This CDR3 has 15 residues. Trimming took off 3 bases at V and 6 bases at J, with 15 bases between the two ends. CDR3 in DNA: TGTGCCAGCAGCTTGAACGCCGGGAACTTCAATGAGCAGTTCTTC. Residues: CASSLNAGNFNEQFF. Using reference TRBV11-3 and TRBJ2-1 for the parts outside the CDR3, the full variable domain is EAGVVQSPRYKIIEKKQPVAFWCNPISGHNTLYWYLQNLGQGPELLIRYENEEAVDDSQLPKDRFSAERLKGVDSTLKIQPAELGDSAVYLCASSLNAGNFNEQFFGPGTRLTVL.

This chain links TRBV3-1 (or the pseudogene TRBV3-2) with TRBJ2-1; the D is unclear. This CDR3 has 12 residues. The germline V gene has CDR1 LGHDT and CDR2 YNNKEL (reference sequence). The ends were cut back, 1 base at V and 6 bases at J, with 4 bases in the middle. DNA for the CDR3: TGTGCCAGCAGCCAAGGCCCCAATGAGCAGTTCTTC. Protein: CASSQGPNEQFF.

V and J are TRBV11-1 and TRBJ2-7; D tentatively reads TRBD1 or TRBD2 (7 bases each). The CDR3 loop spans 16 amino acids. V was pared by 3 bases and J by 2 bases, with 17 bases between. Germline CDR1 SGHAT, CDR2 FQDESV (reference sequence). CDR3 in DNA: TGTGCCAGCAGCTTTGGGGGGGGGACAGCAACCTACGAGCAGTACTTC. Amino acids: CASSFGGGTATYEQYF.

This clone appeared a single time. V and J are TRBV6-1 and TRBJ2-2; TRBD2 matches at 13 bases. The germline V gene has CDR1 MNHNS and CDR2 SASEGT. The CDR3 covers 19 residues. V gave up 3 bases and J gave up 9 bases; unmatched junction bases: 16. The CDR3: CASSDRSGLAGVSGRELFF. The CDR3 region has the DNA TGTGCCAGCAGTGATCGATCCGGACTAGCGGGGGTCTCCGGGAGGGAGCTGTTTTTT.

The chain combines TRBV5-1 with TRBJ1-2; D may be TRBD1 (6 bases). The CDR3 contains 14 residues. V gave up 3 bases and J gave up 1 base, with 10 bases separating them. Looked up from germline, CDR1 is SGHRS and CDR2 is YFSETQ. The CDR3 reads CASSSEGGNYGYTF. The DNA for the CDR3 is TGCGCCAGCAGCTCCGAAGGGGGTAACTATGGCTACACCTTC.

This clone was counted between two and nine times. The chain recombines TRBV27 with TRBJ2-7; TRBD1 aligns across 9 bases. The CDR3 is 15 residues long. The junction had 9 bases not matched to a gene; V was cut back by 5 bases and J by 4 bases. Germline values: CDR1 MNHEY, CDR2 SMNVEV (reference sequence). CDR3 protein: CASSAGQGVRYEQYF. The CDR3 DNA follows: TGTGCCAGCAGTGCGGGACAGGGTGTCCGATACGAGCAGTACTTC.

The genes are TRBV2 and TRBJ2-1, with TRBD1 matching over 8 bases. Germline CDR1 SNHLY, CDR2 FYNNEI. The J segment lost 3 bases and the V segment lost 5 bases, leaving 12 bases of the junction unmatched. The CDR3 extends over 17 amino acids. The DNA for the CDR3 is TGTGCCAGCAGTCGTGCGAGGACAGGGCAAAACTACAATGAGCAGTTCTTC. Protein sequence: CASSRARTGQNYNEQFF.

V is TRBV11-2 and J is TRBJ1-6; 7 bases map to TRBD1. CDR1 is SGHAT, CDR2 FQNNGV, per germline. The CDR3 totals 14 residues. V lost 6 bases and J lost 6; bases outside the gene matches: 5. The DNA of the CDR3 is TGTGCCAGCAGTCGAAGACAGGGTAATTCACCCCTCCACTTT. Translating gives CASSRRQGNSPLHF.

The rearrangement uses TRBV6-6 and TRBJ2-7, with 8 bases matching TRBD1. Germline CDR1 MNHNY, CDR2 SVGAGI (reference sequence). J lost 4 bases, V lost 5 bases, and 7 bases had no gene match. This CDR3 comprises 14 residues. CDR3 nucleotide sequence: TGTGCCAGCAGTCAGGACAGGGTTTGGTACGAGCAGTACTTC. Translation: CASSQDRVWYEQYF.

The chain recombines TRBV2 with TRBJ2-7; D remains unclear. This CDR3 is built from 8 residues. Germline V gene data show CDR1 as SNHLY and CDR2 as FYNNEI. V was trimmed by 8 bases and J by 12 bases, leaving 8 bases between them. CDR3 residues: CASAPGYF. The CDR3, as DNA: TGTGCCAGCGCCCCCGGGTACTTC.

V usage is TRBV7-3 and J usage is TRBJ2-7; D remains ambiguous. V was pared by 3 bases and J by 4 bases, with 1 base between. Germline loops: CDR1 SGHTA, CDR2 FQGTGA. The CDR3 has 10 amino acids. The DNA for the CDR3 is TGTGCCAGCAGCTTTTACGAGCAGTACTTC. This codes for CASSFYEQYF.

V gene TRBV7-8 combines with J gene TRBJ2-5, with 8 bases identical to TRBD1. This CDR3 is 14 amino acids long. Germline V CDR1 and CDR2: SGHVS, FQNEAQ. J gave up 1 base and V 10 bases, and 8 bases lay outside the gene matches. The CDR3 loop reads CATRDRNIQETQYF. The CDR3 DNA follows: TGTGCCACGCGGGACAGGAACATCCAAGAGACCCAGTACTTC.